This T cell receptor beta chain was profiled in a study of T cells in Graves' hyperthyroidism and ophthalmopathy. Study-wide findings and caveats: The blood repertoire included most of the expanded thyroid clonotypes above 0.001.

This clonotype was seen more than once but under ten times. Its matching antigen is unknown. What was amplified from RNA transcripts were TCR beta CDR3 regions. A first-round RT-PCR of the TCR CDR3 used the HTBI primer set. TCRdb used MiXCR to reprocess the multiplex PCR reads, holding one entry per CDR3 protein. The sample has around 690,000 distinct CDR3 sequences, about 18% seen once; the top ten hold around 15%. V dropped 2 bases and J dropped 11 bases, with 13 bases sitting between them. Germline V gene sequence: CDR1 MDHEN, CDR2 SYDVKM. The CDR3 runs to 14 residues. The TCR comes from a man aged 45-60 years with Graves' hyperthyroidism. The gene calls are TRBV28 and TRBJ1-6, with D possibly matching TRBD1 (5 bases). Sequences were obtained from blood. CDR3 protein: CASSLPREATPLHF. The CDR3 DNA is TGTGCCAGCAGTTTACCCAGGGAAGCTACACCCCTCCACTTT.